One sample yielded the 14 T cell receptor beta chains listed below, sequenced in a study of T cells in Graves' hyperthyroidism and ophthalmopathy (dated by TCRdb to about 2019). Library method: multiplex PCR. Instrument on record: Illumina HiSeq 2000. The TCR beta CDR3 regions were amplified from the RNA transcripts. The first round of RT-PCR for the TCR CDR3 was performed with the HTBI primer set and the Qiagen OneStep RT-PCR kit. TCRdb reprocessed the public reads (quality trimming at Q25 with fastp, clone calling with MiXCR) and kept in-frame beta chains. Each CDR3 protein gets just one entry, which takes the most common genes and DNA from the rows behind it. This sample has 700,000 or so distinct CDR3 sequences in its table, and about a sixth of those were observed once. Of the sample, around 8% falls within the top ten clones. Input material: blood. All receptors derive from a man aged 18 to 35 with Graves' hyperthyroidism.

This clonotype was observed a handful of times. The CDR3 loop is CAWSSWSSHEQYF. DNA for the CDR3: TGTGCCTGGAGTAGCTGGAGTAGCCACGAGCAGTACTTC. This chain uses TRBV30 with TRBJ2-7, with D uncertain. Trimming removed 2 bases at V and 5 bases at J, with 13 bases between. Germline lookup yields CDR1 GTSNPN and CDR2 SVGIG (reference sequence). This CDR3 has 13 amino acids.

This clonotype was observed many times. V usage is TRBV9 and J usage is TRBJ2-5, with 7 bases aligning to TRBD1. The CDR3 extends over 15 amino acids. Trimming cost V 0 bases and J 2 bases; bases outside gene matches: 4. Germline loops: CDR1 SGDLS, CDR2 YYNGEE. CDR3 coding DNA: TGTGCCAGCAGCGTAGTGACAGGGCCTCAAGAGACCCAGTACTTC. It codes for CASSVVTGPQETQYF. The full variable domain, completed using reference TRBV9 and TRBJ2-5, is DSGVTQTPKHLITATGQRVTLRCSPRSGDLSVYWYQQSLDQGLQFLIQYYNGEERAKGNILERFSAQQFPDLHSELNLSSLELGDSALYFCASSVVTGPQETQYFGPGTRLLVL.

This clonotype came up many times. The CDR3 coding sequence is TGTGCCAGCAGCCACCGGGACAGGGGGTCCGACGAGCAGTACTTC. It is translated as CASSHRDRGSDEQYF. The chain joins TRBV7-9 to TRBJ2-7; 11 bases are a match to TRBD1. The junction had 8 bases not matched to a gene; V was cut back by 5 bases and J by 5 bases. CDR3 length equals 15 residues. Germline V gene sequence: CDR1 SEHNR, CDR2 FQNEAQ (reference sequence). Full variable domain (missing parts from reference TRBV7-9 and TRBJ2-7): DTGVSQNPRHKITKRGQNVTFRCDPISEHNRLYWYRQTLGQGPEFLTYFQNEAQLEKSRLLSDRFSAERPKGSFSTLEIQRTEQGDSAMYLCASSHRDRGSDEQYFGPGTRLTVT.

J is TRBJ2-2 and V is TRBV28; D assignment may be TRBD1 or TRBD2 (8 bases each). Trimming stripped 6 bases from V and 8 bases from J, with 28 bases between. This CDR3 is built from 18 residues. Germline CDR1 and CDR2: MDHEN and SYDVKM. The CDR3 nucleotides are TGTGCCAGCAGCCTAAAGTTGGGACTAGACAGGGGCAGTGGGGAGCTGTTTTTT. It specifies CASSLKLGLDRGSGELFF.

The chain has TRBV7-3 and TRBJ2-2; 9 nucleotides align to TRBD2. The length of the CDR3 is 16 residues. Germline V gene data show CDR1 as SGHTA and CDR2 as FQGTGA. The V segment lost 1 base and the J segment 7 bases; nucleotides outside the gene matches: 7. CDR3 protein: CASSLMVAGAGGELFF. The DNA for the CDR3 is TGTGCCAGCAGCTTAATGGTAGCGGGAGCGGGCGGGGAGCTGTTTTTT.

This clonotype was seen repeatedly, ten times or more. V and J are TRBV28 and TRBJ1-1, with D possibly being TRBD1 (5 bases). Between the trimmed V and J ends, which lost 7 bases and 4 bases, there was a span of 16 bases. Germline-derived CDR1 and CDR2 are MDHEN and SYDVKM. The CDR3 is 14 residues long. DNA of the CDR3: TGTGCCAGCACCATAAAGAGTGGGGGCACTGAAGCTTTCTTT. This sequence encodes CASTIKSGGTEAFF.

The sample holds many counts of this clonotype. The chain employs TRBV2 and TRBJ2-7; no clear D. Trimming stripped 4 bases from V and 2 bases from J, with 12 bases between. CDR3 length: 14 amino acids. CDR1 is SNHLY and CDR2 is FYNNEI in the germline V gene. The CDR3 is CASSVTPGPYEQYF. The CDR3 region has the DNA TGTGCCAGCAGTGTGACCCCCGGGCCCTACGAGCAGTACTTC.

This clonotype was recorded a few times. CDR3 region: CASSFDRSNEKLFF. The DNA for the CDR3 is TGCGCCAGCAGCTTTGACAGGAGTAATGAAAAACTGTTTTTT. The J gene is TRBJ1-4, the V gene TRBV5-1; the D gene is possibly TRBD1 (6 bases). The CDR3 sequence is 14 residues long. Germline assignment: CDR1 SGHRS and CDR2 YFSETQ. The ends were cut back, 2 bases at V and 4 bases at J, with 9 bases in the middle.

This clonotype was counted ten times or more. The V call is TRBV18, the J call TRBJ1-2, with D possibly being TRBD1 (6 bases). V was pared by 3 bases and J by 7 bases, with 15 bases between. The CDR3 spans 14 residues. Germline V lookup: CDR1 KGHSH, CDR2 LQKENI. The CDR3 region has the DNA TGTGCCAGCTCACCTGGGGGCGCCCGCTCTGGCTACACCTTC. Its translation is CASSPGGARSGYTF.

The V call is TRBV11-2, the J call TRBJ2-1; D may be TRBD2 (6 bases). This CDR3 has 13 residues. Trimming shortened V by 5 bases and J by 6 bases, and 11 bases separated the two germline ends. Germline values: CDR1 SGHAT, CDR2 FQNNGV. CDR3 DNA: TGTGCCAGCAGCCCGGAGGGGCCCAATGAGCAGTTCTTC. This encodes CASSPEGPNEQFF.

This clonotype was detected a few times. The J gene is TRBJ2-7, the V gene TRBV7-2; possibly TRBD1 for D (5 bases). This CDR3 region has 14 residues. CDR1 is SGHTA, CDR2 FQGNSA, per germline. V lost 5 bases to trimming and J lost 2 bases, with 13 bases between them. In DNA, the CDR3 is TGTGCCAGCAGCCCTCAGGGTCTCCCCTACGAGCAGTACTTC. Translation gives CASSPQGLPYEQYF.

Here the CDR3 DNA reads TGTGCCAGCCGACAGACCTATAATTCACCCCTCCACTTT. It yields the protein CASRQTYNSPLHF. J is TRBJ1-6 and V is TRBV12-3 or TRBV12-4, with D perhaps TRBD1 (5 bases). The CDR3 runs to 13 residues. Trimming shortened V by 8 bases and J by 2 bases, and 7 bases separated the two germline ends.

This clonotype has only a few counts. V and J are TRBV19 and TRBJ2-3, with D possibly being TRBD1 or TRBD2 (5 bases each). The CDR3 is made up of 12 amino acids. The V gene lost 7 bases and the J gene lost 9 bases, with 14 bases spanning the gap. CDR1 is LNHDA and CDR2 is SQIVND in the germline V gene (reference sequence). CDR3 sequence: CASIGDGQTQYF. CDR3 DNA sequence: TGTGCCAGTATCGGGGACGGACAAACGCAGTATTTT.

The sample holds a few counts of this clonotype. This chain uses TRBV9 with TRBJ2-2; 12 positions match TRBD1. The CDR3 extends over 16 amino acids. The J segment lost 10 bases and the V segment lost 4 bases, leaving 11 bases of the junction unmatched. The germline gives CDR1 SGDLS, CDR2 YYNGEE. The CDR3 is CASSFRDRGRLEELFF. As DNA, the CDR3 is TGTGCCAGCAGCTTCCGGGACAGGGGGCGTCTCGAGGAGCTGTTTTTT.